Following are 23 T cell receptor beta chains from one sample sequenced in a study of shared clonotypes between healthy human individuals. Sequencing used immunoSEQ multiplex PCR; TCRdb keeps in-frame clones, though not all of them. The sample holds some 2.1 million clones, 85% to 95% seen once. What was sequenced was naive CD4+ T cells sorted from blood. Subset noted: CD45RA+ positively selected. These receptors came from a young man in good health.

CDR3 sequence: CASSLAVGKVTDTQYF. The DNA of the CDR3 is TGTGCCAGCAGCTTAGCGGTGGGTAAGGTCACAGATACGCAGTATTTT. J is TRBJ2-3 and V is TRBV7-9; no clear D. Per the germline V gene, CDR1 is SEHNR and CDR2 is FQNEAQ (reference sequence). Trimming removed 0 bases at V and 2 bases at J, with 12 bases between. The CDR3 is made up of 16 amino acids. Together with reference TRBV7-9 and TRBJ2-3, the CDR3 gives the full variable domain: DTGVSQNPRHKITKRGQNVTFRCDPISEHNRLYWYRQTLGQGPEFLTYFQNEAQLEKSRLLSDRFSAERPKGSFSTLEIQRTEQGDSAMYLCASSLAVGKVTDTQYFGPGTRLTVL.

The chain has TRBV5-1 and TRBJ2-1; possible D gene TRBD2, 6 bases. The CDR3 is 12 residues long. CDR1 SGHRS and CDR2 YFSETQ come from the germline V gene. V was pared by 4 bases and J by 10 bases, with 12 bases between. CDR3 in DNA: TGCGCCAGCAGCCAGACTAGTCGGGAGCAGTTCTTC. As protein: CASSQTSREQFF.

The V call is TRBV5-1, the J call TRBJ2-2; 8 bases match TRBD2. Germline-derived CDR1 and CDR2 are SGHRS and YFSETQ. J lost 4 bases, V lost 3 bases, and 8 bases had no gene match. CDR3 length: 16 amino acids. CDR3 loop: CASSSLAGSSTGELFF. The CDR3 nucleotides read TGCGCCAGCAGCTCCTTAGCGGGGAGTAGCACCGGGGAGCTGTTTTTT.

CDR3: CASSEGQSTYNEQFF. The CDR3 bases are TGTGCCAGCAGTGAAGGCCAGTCTACCTACAATGAGCAGTTCTTC. The rearrangement uses TRBV6-1 and TRBJ2-1; no firm D call. V was shortened by 1 base and J by 2 bases, with 9 bases between the two germline ends. Germline V gives CDR1 MNHNS, CDR2 SASEGT. CDR3 length: 15 residues.

The chain couples TRBV7-6 to TRBJ2-7, with D hard to call. Trimming pared 2 bases from V and 4 bases from J, leaving 12 bases between. The germline V gene encodes CDR1 SGHVS and CDR2 FNYEAQ. CDR3 length equals 14 residues. In nucleotides, the CDR3 is TGTGCCAGCAGCTTACTCTCAGAGAAGTACGAGCAGTACTTC. This translates into CASSLLSEKYEQYF. The complete variable domain, with remaining parts taken from reference TRBV7-6 and TRBJ2-7, reads GAGVSQSPRYKVTKRGQDVALRCDPISGHVSLYWYRQALGQGPEFLTYFNYEAQQDKSGLPNDRFSAERPEGSISTLTIQRTEQRDSAMYRCASSLLSEKYEQYFGPGTRLTVT.

V and J are TRBV2 and TRBJ2-1; 7 bases are shared with TRBD2. The CDR3 is 15 amino acids. V shed 5 bases, J shed 2 bases, and the junction held 6 bases outside the gene matches. Germline V CDR1 and CDR2: SNHLY, FYNNEI. The CDR3 region has the DNA TGTGCCAGCAGTTCTAGCGGCTCACCCTACAATGAGCAGTTCTTC. Its protein is CASSSSGSPYNEQFF.

The chain employs TRBV30 and TRBJ1-6; D possibly corresponds to TRBD1 (5 bases). CDR1 GTSNPN and CDR2 SVGIG come from the germline V gene (reference sequence). V lost 6 bases and J lost 6, with 12 bases in between. The CDR3 is 13 amino acids. CDR3 region: CACSGDSNSPLHF. The CDR3 DNA follows: TGTGCCTGTTCGGGGGACTCTAATTCACCCCTCCACTTT.

V and J are TRBV19 and TRBJ1-2; the D gene is possibly TRBD1 (5 bases). The CDR3 extends over 15 amino acids. Germline V gives CDR1 LNHDA, CDR2 SQIVND (reference sequence). V shed 6 bases and J shed 3 bases, with 17 bases lying between them. As DNA, the CDR3 is TGTGCCAGTAGGAAGCAGGGCTCAGGAGACTATGGCTACACCTTC. This translates into CASRKQGSGDYGYTF. The full variable domain, in which reference TRBV19 and TRBJ1-2 provide the parts outside the CDR3, is DGGITQSPKYLFRKEGQNVTLSCEQNLNHDAMYWYRQDPGQGLRLIYYSQIVNDFQKGDIAEGYSVSREKKESFPLTVTSAQKNPTAFYLCASRKQGSGDYGYTFGSGTRLTVV.

The rearrangement uses TRBV2 and TRBJ2-5; tentative D call: TRBD1 (5 bases). There are 13 residues in the CDR3. CDR1 and CDR2 from the germline V gene are SNHLY and FYNNEI. The V gene lost 2 bases and the J gene lost 7 bases, with 11 bases spanning the gap. The CDR3 coding sequence is TGTGCCAGCAGTGAAATGGGGCTCGGGACCCAGTACTTC. Protein product: CASSEMGLGTQYF. Complete variable domain (other parts from reference TRBV2 and TRBJ2-5): EPEVTQTPSHQVTQMGQEVILRCVPISNHLYFYWYRQILGQKVEFLVSFYNNEISEKSEIFDDQFSVERPDGSNFTLKIRSTKLEDSAMYFCASSEMGLGTQYFGPGTRLLVL.

The chain links TRBV28 to TRBJ1-4; D is undetermined. The CDR3 has 12 amino acids. CDR1 is MDHEN and CDR2 is SYDVKM in the germline V gene. The V gene lost 4 bases and the J gene lost 11 bases, with 11 bases spanning the gap. CDR3 DNA: TGTGCCAGCAGTTCAGGACTATACAAACTGTTTTTT. This sequence encodes CASSSGLYKLFF.

V is TRBV2 and J is TRBJ2-5, with no clear D. The CDR3 contains 15 residues. Trimming took 4 bases from V and 0 from J, leaving 12 bases between them. Germline-derived CDR1 and CDR2 are SNHLY and FYNNEI. The CDR3 bases are TGTGCCAGCAGTGTTACAGAGTTTTACCAAGAGACCCAGTACTTC. Protein product: CASSVTEFYQETQYF. Full variable domain (rest looked up from reference TRBV2 and TRBJ2-5): EPEVTQTPSHQVTQMGQEVILRCVPISNHLYFYWYRQILGQKVEFLVSFYNNEISEKSEIFDDQFSVERPDGSNFTLKIRSTKLEDSAMYFCASSVTEFYQETQYFGPGTRLLVL.

This clone was found once. The chain has TRBV28 and TRBJ2-7; 9 nucleotides agree with TRBD1. The CDR3 has 16 residues. After removal of 3 bases from V and 4 bases from J, the junction contained 10 bases not matched to a gene. Germline V gives CDR1 MDHEN, CDR2 SYDVKM. CDR3 residues: CASSFTYGTGSYEQYF. CDR3 DNA: TGTGCCAGCAGTTTTACGTACGGGACAGGGTCTTACGAGCAGTACTTC.

This clone was detected only once. The rearrangement joins TRBV28 to TRBJ2-1; TRBD1 matches 8 bases. CDR3 size: 15 residues. V trimming: 4 bases; J trimming: 3 bases; junction bases outside the gene matches: 5. Per the germline V gene, CDR1 is MDHEN and CDR2 is SYDVKM. The CDR3 DNA reads as TGTGCCAGCAGTTCGTCGGACAGGGTCTACAATGAGCAGTTCTTC. Translated: CASSSSDRVYNEQFF.

The chain combines TRBV7-6 with TRBJ1-4; D might be TRBD1 (6 bases). The V end lost 1 base, the J end lost 3 bases, and 21 bases lay between the germline ends. The CDR3 consists of 19 residues. Germline lookup yields CDR1 SGHVS and CDR2 FNYEAQ. The CDR3 DNA reads as TGTGCCAGCAGCTTAGTCCCCTGGTCGTCCGGACAGTCTAATGAAAAACTGTTTTTT. Translation: CASSLVPWSSGQSNEKLFF. The whole variable domain, remainder taken from reference TRBV7-6 and TRBJ1-4, is GAGVSQSPRYKVTKRGQDVALRCDPISGHVSLYWYRQALGQGPEFLTYFNYEAQQDKSGLPNDRFSAERPEGSISTLTIQRTEQRDSAMYRCASSLVPWSSGQSNEKLFFGSGTQLSVL.

The chain combines TRBV7-9 with TRBJ1-2; the D gene is possibly TRBD1 (6 bases). This CDR3 is built from 16 residues. Germline V gene lookup returns CDR1 SEHNR and CDR2 FQNEAQ (reference sequence). V gave up 1 base and J gave up 0 bases, with 12 bases separating them. CDR3 DNA: TGTGCCAGCAGCTTAGAGGACAGACCAGCTAACTATGGCTACACCTTC. Translation: CASSLEDRPANYGYTF.

The chain couples TRBV6-1 to TRBJ2-3; 7 bases are shared with TRBD2. The CDR3 extends over 13 amino acids. Germline CDR1 reads MNHNS; CDR2 reads SASEGT. V shed 10 bases, J shed 1 base, and the junction held 5 bases outside the gene matches. The CDR3, as DNA: TGTGCCATCCGACGGGGGGGCACAGATACGCAGTATTTT. Encoded protein: CAIRRGGTDTQYF.

The CDR3 loop reads CASSAQELSGANVLTF. CDR3 bases: TGTGCCAGCTCAGCACAGGAACTCTCTGGGGCCAACGTCCTGACTTTC. The chain links TRBV18 to TRBJ2-6, with TRBD1 as a possible D gene (5 bases). Germline V CDR1 and CDR2: KGHSH, LQKENI. V was pared by 5 bases and J by 0 bases, with 11 bases between. This CDR3 has 16 residues.

CDR3 nucleotides: TGTGCCAGCACGAGGTTGACCGGGGAGCTGTTTTTT. It translates to CASTRLTGELFF. The genes are TRBV28 and TRBJ2-2; D is undetermined. The CDR3 extends over 12 amino acids. The germline CDR1 and CDR2 sequences are MDHEN and SYDVKM. With 7 bases removed from V and 5 bases from J, the gap between germline ends came to 8 bases.

V is TRBV11-2 and J is TRBJ1-2, with TRBD1 identical over 10 bases. After removal of 4 bases from V and 2 bases from J, the junction contained 10 bases not matched to a gene. CDR1 and CDR2 (germline): SGHAT, FQNNGV. CDR3 length equals 17 residues. CDR3 DNA: TGTGCCAGCAGCTCACCCCCTGGGACAGGGGAAAACTATGGCTACACCTTC. Translation: CASSSPPGTGENYGYTF.

This clone came up once. The chain combines TRBV30 with TRBJ2-5, with D maybe TRBD2 (6 bases). The ends were cut back, 0 bases at V and 5 bases at J, with 13 bases in the middle. Per germline, CDR1 GTSNPN and CDR2 SVGIG (reference sequence). The length of the CDR3 is 14 residues. CDR3 in amino acids: CAWSVNPGGETQYF. The CDR3 nucleotides read TGTGCCTGGAGTGTAAATCCAGGAGGGGAGACCCAGTACTTC.

J is TRBJ1-5 and V is TRBV28; D perhaps matches TRBD1 (5 bases). Germline CDR1 MDHEN, CDR2 SYDVKM. V dropped 2 bases and J dropped 4 bases, with 15 bases sitting between them. The CDR3 is made up of 16 amino acids. The CDR3 here is CASSLRAGFSNQPQHF. The CDR3 DNA is TGTGCCAGCAGTTTAAGGGCAGGGTTTAGTAATCAGCCCCAGCATTTT.

This sequence joins TRBV5-1 and TRBJ2-7, with 11 bases that match TRBD1. CDR3 length: 15 amino acids. CDR1 is SGHRS, CDR2 YFSETQ, per germline. After removal of 4 bases from V and 6 bases from J, the junction contained 9 bases not matched to a gene. The CDR3 region is CASSDGQGAIIEQYF. In DNA form, the CDR3 reads TGCGCCAGCAGCGACGGACAGGGGGCGATCATCGAGCAGTACTTC.

The V and J genes are TRBV19 and TRBJ2-1; no definite D call. The CDR3 has 13 amino acids. The V end lost 4 bases, the J end lost 7 bases, and 11 bases lay between the germline ends. Germline CDR1 and CDR2: LNHDA and SQIVND (reference sequence). CDR3 amino acids: CASSTALRNEQFF. The CDR3 DNA reads as TGTGCCAGTAGTACTGCGTTGCGGAATGAGCAGTTCTTC.